Each of the 19 T cell receptor beta chains below was sequenced from the same sample in a study of OX40 agonist ivuxolimab in advanced cancers. Measured with immunoSEQ multiplex PCR; TCRdb has only the in-frame clones, and not every one. The sample lists roughly 86,000 clones; roughly nine tenths were seen once. Sequencing was performed on CD4+ or CD8+ T cells sorted from blood, taken in a trial of the OX40 agonist ivuxolimab. The source is an adult with an advanced solid tumor such as melanoma, head and neck, liver or kidney cancer.

The chain has TRBV1 and TRBJ1-1. TRBV1 is a pseudogene. CDR3 length: 14 amino acids. The CDR3 DNA reads as TGCACCAGCTTCCTCCCGAAGGGTGGGACTGAAGCTTTCTTT. Translation gives CTSFLPKGGTEAFF.

The chain links TRBV5-1 to TRBJ2-7; TRBD1 agrees at 7 bases. Per the germline V gene, CDR1 is SGHRS and CDR2 is YFSETQ. Germline trimming cut 0 bases from V and 2 bases from J; bases unmatched to any gene: 5. This CDR3 spans 15 amino acids. The CDR3 spells CASSLAGQTTYEQYF. The CDR3 nucleotides are TGCGCCAGCAGCTTGGCGGGACAGACAACCTACGAGCAGTACTTC.

This chain connects TRBV5-1 to TRBJ2-1, with a weak D call TRBD2 (6 bases). The CDR3 is 15 residues long. The ends were cut back, 5 bases at V and 7 bases at J, with 19 bases in the middle. Germline CDR1 and CDR2: SGHRS and YFSETQ. In nucleotides, the CDR3 is TGCGCCAGCAGTTCGGAGGGCCGGCTGGGTAATGAGCAGTTCTTC. Translated, it gives CASSSEGRLGNEQFF.

The chain recombines TRBV5-1 with TRBJ1-4; D is unclear. Germline V gene sequence: CDR1 SGHRS, CDR2 YFSETQ. Trimming stripped 0 bases from V and 0 bases from J, with 6 bases between. The CDR3 spans 15 residues. In nucleotides, the CDR3 is TGCGCCAGCAGCTTGGAGCCAGCAACTAATGAAAAACTGTTTTTT. It specifies CASSLEPATNEKLFF.

The chain employs TRBV19 and TRBJ1-1; tentatively, D is TRBD1 (6 bases). Per the germline V gene, CDR1 is LNHDA and CDR2 is SQIVND (reference sequence). V lost 5 bases and J lost 4, with 14 bases in between. There are 14 residues in the CDR3. The CDR3 nucleotides are TGTGCCAGTAGTGCAGGGGTCCAGAGCACTGAAGCTTTCTTT. This codes for CASSAGVQSTEAFF. The full variable domain, completed using reference TRBV19 and TRBJ1-1, is DGGITQSPKYLFRKEGQNVTLSCEQNLNHDAMYWYRQDPGQGLRLIYYSQIVNDFQKGDIAEGYSVSREKKESFPLTVTSAQKNPTAFYLCASSAGVQSTEAFFGQGTRLTVV.

The chain uses TRBV10-2 and TRBJ2-7; 9 bases line up with TRBD2. This CDR3 is built from 17 residues. The germline gives CDR1 WSHSY, CDR2 SAAADI. J gave up 5 bases and V 0 bases, and 11 bases lay outside the gene matches. The CDR3 nucleotides read TGCGCCAGCAGTGAGTCCTCGAGGCTAGCGGGGAATGACGAGCAGTACTTC. Translated, it gives CASSESSRLAGNDEQYF.

J is TRBJ2-7 and V is TRBV5-1; possibly TRBD1 or TRBD2 for D (5 bases each). CDR1 and CDR2 (germline): SGHRS, YFSETQ. Trimming removed 5 bases at V and 5 bases at J, with 20 bases between. This CDR3 region has 15 residues. The CDR3 loop is CASSPGRAGSNEQYF. CDR3 DNA: TGCGCCAGCAGTCCGGGGCGGGCAGGGTCGAACGAGCAGTACTTC.

This clone is a singleton in its sample. The gene calls are TRBV19 and TRBJ2-7; 9 nucleotides line up with TRBD2. Germline CDR1 reads LNHDA; CDR2 reads SQIVND (reference sequence). After removal of 5 bases from V and 5 bases from J, the junction contained 10 bases not matched to a gene. The length of the CDR3 is 15 residues. The CDR3 DNA follows: TGTGCCAGTAGTCCCCGTGGGGCGGGAGGGCACGAGCAGTACTTC. Its translation: CASSPRGAGGHEQYF.

The chain is built from TRBV18 and TRBJ2-7; D not certain. CDR1 is KGHSH and CDR2 is LQKENI in the germline V gene. This CDR3 comprises 14 residues. V gave up 3 bases and J gave up 0 bases, with 9 bases separating them. CDR3 nucleotides: TGTGCCAGCTCACCTCAGTCGAGCTCCTACGAGCAGTACTTC. It specifies CASSPQSSSYEQYF.

The gene calls are TRBV4-2 and TRBJ2-7, with D tentatively TRBD2 (5 bases). The V end was cut by 0 bases, the J end by 0 bases, with 12 bases between. The germline V gene has CDR1 LGHNA and CDR2 YNFKEQ. There are 16 residues in the CDR3. This chain's CDR3 is CASSQDPGGSSYEQYF. CDR3 nucleotide sequence: TGTGCCAGCAGCCAAGATCCGGGTGGGAGCTCCTACGAGCAGTACTTC.

J is TRBJ2-1 and V is TRBV28; 8 bases are a match to TRBD2. From germline, CDR1 is MDHEN and CDR2 SYDVKM. This CDR3 comprises 17 residues. Trimming at V came to 4 bases and at J to 0 bases, leaving 8 bases not matched to a gene. The CDR3 protein is CASSSPPSGSSYNEQFF. In nucleotides, the CDR3 is TGTGCCAGCAGTTCCCCCCCGAGCGGGAGCTCCTACAATGAGCAGTTCTTC.

This clone appeared once. The chain uses TRBV5-1 and TRBJ2-1; possibly TRBD1 for D (5 bases). In germline, CDR1 is SGHRS, CDR2 YFSETQ. Trimming left V 6 bases short and J 3 bases short, with 10 bases between. This CDR3 comprises 13 residues. CDR3 bases: TGCGCCAGCACAATAGGGGACTACAATGAGCAGTTCTTC. Protein: CASTIGDYNEQFF.

This chain uses TRBV28 with TRBJ2-7, with D perhaps being TRBD1 or TRBD2 (5 bases each). The CDR3 length is 12 residues. The V gene lost 4 bases and the J gene lost 7 bases, with 11 bases spanning the gap. In germline, CDR1 is MDHEN, CDR2 SYDVKM. CDR3 in DNA: TGTGCCAGCAGTTCCGGGGCTAGAGAGCAGTACTTC. Translated, it gives CASSSGAREQYF. Full variable domain (outside the CDR3, taken from reference TRBV28 and TRBJ2-7): DVKVTQSSRYLVKRTGEKVFLECVQDMDHENMFWYRQDPGLGLRLIYFSYDVKMKEKGDIPEGYSVSREKKERFSLILESASTNQTSMYLCASSSGAREQYFGPGTRLTVT.

This clone is termed medium-sized. The V call is TRBV4-1, the J call TRBJ2-7, with 10 bases identical to TRBD2. V shed 3 bases, J shed 7 bases, and the junction held 12 bases outside the gene matches. Germline CDR1 and CDR2: MGHRA and YSYEKL. CDR3 length equals 16 residues. CDR3 amino acids: CASSHGLAALRREQYF. The CDR3 nucleotides read TGCGCCAGCAGCCATGGACTAGCGGCCTTACGAAGGGAGCAGTACTTC.

This rearrangement joins TRBV11-2 to TRBJ2-1, with TRBD1 matching over 9 bases. V was clipped by 3 bases and J by 8 bases; unmatched bases: 8. CDR1 is SGHAT and CDR2 is FQNNGV in the germline V gene. CDR3 length: 15 residues. The CDR3 reads CASSFLKQGAYEQFF. CDR3 nucleotide sequence: TGTGCCAGCAGCTTCCTCAAACAGGGGGCGTATGAGCAGTTCTTC.

This CDR3 is CASSAVPIYGYTF. CDR3 bases: TGTGCCAGCAGCGCCGTCCCAATCTATGGCTACACCTTC. The J gene is TRBJ1-2, the V gene TRBV6-1; D remains unclear. The CDR3 totals 13 residues. V was trimmed by 6 bases and J by 4 bases, leaving 12 bases between them. The germline gives CDR1 MNHNS, CDR2 SASEGT.

The chain is built from TRBV19 and TRBJ2-5, with 7 positions matching TRBD1. From germline, CDR1 is LNHDA and CDR2 SQIVND (reference sequence). This CDR3 is built from 15 residues. The J segment lost 5 bases and the V segment lost 5 bases, leaving 11 bases of the junction unmatched. The CDR3 spells CASSLGQASMETQYF. The CDR3 bases are TGTGCCAGTAGTCTAGGACAGGCGTCGATGGAGACCCAGTACTTC. The variable domain in full, completed from reference TRBV19 and TRBJ2-5, reads DGGITQSPKYLFRKEGQNVTLSCEQNLNHDAMYWYRQDPGQGLRLIYYSQIVNDFQKGDIAEGYSVSREKKESFPLTVTSAQKNPTAFYLCASSLGQASMETQYFGPGTRLLVL.

V is TRBV6-1 and J is TRBJ1-3; TRBD1 matches at 9 bases. The V segment lost 6 bases and the J segment 4 bases; nucleotides outside the gene matches: 7. The CDR3 sequence is 15 residues long. Germline V gene data show CDR1 as MNHNS and CDR2 as SASEGT. The CDR3 DNA reads TGTGCCAGCAGCGGACATGACAGGGGGGGAAACACCATATATTTT. Its protein is CASSGHDRGGNTIYF.

CDR3 protein: CASSTSGLKYEQYF. The CDR3 coding sequence is TGTGCCAGCAGCACTAGCGGATTGAAGTACGAGCAGTACTTC. This sequence joins TRBV7-2 and TRBJ2-7; 8 positions match TRBD2. The CDR3 covers 14 residues. With 5 bases clipped from V and 4 bases from J, the junction kept 7 bases outside the gene matches. Germline CDR1 reads SGHTA; CDR2 reads FQGNSA.